This T cell receptor beta chain was sequenced for a study of cytomegalovirus exposure and HLA in healthy donors. Study results and caveats: Reportedly, cytomegalovirus status was diagnosed with high sensitivity and specificity. The listing of 150 or so TCR beta chains classed them as cytomegalovirus-associated.

This clone was recorded a few times. Its antigen is unknown. V was pared by 6 bases and J by 0 bases, with 4 bases of the junction left unmatched. The germline V gene has CDR1 MRHNA and CDR2 SNTAGT. This CDR3 spans 14 amino acids. Primers included in the PCR were 60 Vbeta and 13 Jbeta primers. Per the original methods: Unique TCR beta chains numbered around 75 million in a later analysis, with around 11 million shared. Only in-frame clones appear in the TCRdb table, and some are missing; sequencing was by immunoSEQ multiplex PCR. Clone size and the V and J calls come from that table; the DNA yielded D and trimming. The sample carries more than 150,000 clones, around 80% recorded once. Healthy bone marrow donors supplied every sample.

The V gene is TRBV6-4, the J gene TRBJ2-7; 8 nucleotides match TRBD1. The sample taken for sequencing was PBMCs. This TCR was recovered from a girl aged 5 to 17 in good health and CMV-seropositive. For the CDR3, the DNA is TGTGCCAGCAGCGCGACAGGGGCCTCCTACGAGCAGTACTTC. Translated: CASSATGASYEQYF.